The 2 T cell receptor beta chains below were found in one sample sequenced in a study of cytomegalovirus exposure and HLA in healthy donors. Only in-frame clones appear in the TCRdb table, and some are missing; sequencing was by immunoSEQ multiplex PCR. The sample carries some 150,000 clones, about 94% recorded once. What was sequenced was PBMCs. The receptors originated from a young man in good health and CMV-seropositive.

The V gene is TRBV11-2, the J gene TRBJ1-1, with D perhaps matching TRBD1 (5 bases). Deletions cut 1 base from V and 5 bases from J, with 8 bases between. The CDR3 runs 13 residues. Germline V gene data show CDR1 as SGHAT and CDR2 as FQNNGV. The CDR3 DNA sequence: TGTGCCAGCAGCTTAGTGTCAGGGACTGAAGCTTTCTTT. Encoded protein: CASSLVSGTEAFF.

This chain joins TRBV5-6 and TRBJ2-5; 7 positions match TRBD2. The CDR3 runs 14 residues. Unmatched junction bases numbered 5, after V lost 0 bases and J lost 6 bases. Germline-derived CDR1 and CDR2 are SGHDT and YYEEEE. Here the CDR3 reads CASSLERGGQTQYF. CDR3 DNA sequence: TGTGCCAGCAGCTTGGAGCGGGGAGGACAGACCCAGTACTTC.